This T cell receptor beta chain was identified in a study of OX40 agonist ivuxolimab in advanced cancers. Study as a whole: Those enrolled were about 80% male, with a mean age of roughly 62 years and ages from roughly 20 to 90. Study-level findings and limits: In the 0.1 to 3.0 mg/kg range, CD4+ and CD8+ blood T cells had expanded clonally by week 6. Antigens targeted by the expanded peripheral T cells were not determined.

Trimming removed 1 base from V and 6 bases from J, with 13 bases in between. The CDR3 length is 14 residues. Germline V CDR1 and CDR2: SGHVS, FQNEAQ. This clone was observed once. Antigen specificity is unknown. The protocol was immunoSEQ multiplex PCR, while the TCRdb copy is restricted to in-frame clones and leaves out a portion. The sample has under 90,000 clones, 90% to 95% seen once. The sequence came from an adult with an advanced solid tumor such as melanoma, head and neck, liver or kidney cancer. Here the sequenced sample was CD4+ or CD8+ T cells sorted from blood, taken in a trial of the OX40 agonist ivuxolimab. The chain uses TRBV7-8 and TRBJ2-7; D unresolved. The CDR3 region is CASSLGVGPGEQYF. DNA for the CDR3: TGTGCCAGCAGCTTAGGGGTAGGGCCGGGCGAGCAGTACTTC.